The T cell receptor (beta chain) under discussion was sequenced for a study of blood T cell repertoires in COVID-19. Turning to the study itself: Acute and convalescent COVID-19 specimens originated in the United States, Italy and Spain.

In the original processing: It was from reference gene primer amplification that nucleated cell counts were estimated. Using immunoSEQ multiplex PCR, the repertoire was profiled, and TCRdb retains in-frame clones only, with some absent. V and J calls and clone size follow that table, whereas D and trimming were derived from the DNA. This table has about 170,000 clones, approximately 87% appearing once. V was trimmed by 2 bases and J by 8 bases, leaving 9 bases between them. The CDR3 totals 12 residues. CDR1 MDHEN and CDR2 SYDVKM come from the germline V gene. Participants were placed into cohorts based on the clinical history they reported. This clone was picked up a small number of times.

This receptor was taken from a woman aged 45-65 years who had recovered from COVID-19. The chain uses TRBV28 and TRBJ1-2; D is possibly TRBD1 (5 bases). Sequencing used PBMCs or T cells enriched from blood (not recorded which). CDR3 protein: CASSLQGRGYTF. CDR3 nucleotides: TGTGCCAGCAGTTTACAGGGCCGGGGCTACACCTTC.